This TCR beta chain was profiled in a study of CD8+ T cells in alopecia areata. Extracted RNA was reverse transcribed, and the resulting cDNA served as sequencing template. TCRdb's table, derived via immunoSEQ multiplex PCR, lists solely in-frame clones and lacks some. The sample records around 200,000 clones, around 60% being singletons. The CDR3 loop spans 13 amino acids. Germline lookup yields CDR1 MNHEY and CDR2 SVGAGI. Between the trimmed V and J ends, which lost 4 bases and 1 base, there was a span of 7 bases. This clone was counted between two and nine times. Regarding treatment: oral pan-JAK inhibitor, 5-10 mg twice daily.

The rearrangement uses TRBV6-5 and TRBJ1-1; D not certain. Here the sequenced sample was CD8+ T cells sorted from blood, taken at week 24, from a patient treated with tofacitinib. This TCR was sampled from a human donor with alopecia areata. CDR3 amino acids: CASSWAGNTEAFF. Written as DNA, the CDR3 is TGTGCCAGCAGTTGGGCGGGGAACACTGAAGCTTTCTTT.